What follows are 20 T cell receptor beta chains derived from one specimen sequenced in a study of early T cells in non-severe SARS-CoV-2 infection (dated by TCRdb to the early 2020s). Library preparation was by 5' RACE. These reads were obtained on a NextSeq 500. TCRdb passed the public sequencing reads through fastp at Q25 and MiXCR, retaining productive beta sequences. Each CDR3 protein appears once, grouped with its most common genes and DNA. Recorded for this sample are tens of thousands of distinct CDR3 sequences; 4.9% of them occurred a single time. The ten largest clones add up to 4.9% of the sample. The sample was whole blood. These receptors originate from an adult who was a healthcare worker with PCR-confirmed SARS-CoV-2 infection or an uninfected control (not recorded which).

This clonotype was observed a handful of times. The V and J genes are TRBV29-1 and TRBJ1-4, with 7 bases that match TRBD1. J gave up 3 bases and V 4 bases, and 8 bases lay outside the gene matches. Germline V gene sequence: CDR1 SQVTM, CDR2 ANQGSEA. The CDR3 extends over 15 amino acids. CDR3 sequence: CSVGTTGTANEKLFF. In nucleotides, the CDR3 is TGCAGCGTTGGGACGACCGGGACAGCTAATGAAAAACTGTTTTTT.

This clonotype occurred many times. This chain uses TRBV6-5 with TRBJ2-1; TRBD2 aligns across 12 bases. Trimming at V came to 5 bases and at J to 7 bases, leaving 6 bases not matched to a gene. This CDR3 spans 15 amino acids. The germline CDR1 and CDR2 sequences are MNHEY and SVGAGI. The CDR3 region is CASSASSGGANEQFF. The CDR3 coding sequence is TGTGCCAGCAGTGCCTCTAGCGGGGGGGCTAATGAGCAGTTCTTC.

V usage is TRBV19 and J usage is TRBJ2-1, with a weak D call TRBD2 (5 bases). This CDR3 is 16 amino acids long. Germline loops: CDR1 LNHDA, CDR2 SQIVND (reference sequence). V was shortened by 3 bases and J by 0 bases, with 12 bases between the two germline ends. The CDR3: CASSINSASSYNEQFF. Written as DNA, the CDR3 is TGTGCCAGTAGTATCAATAGCGCGAGCTCCTACAATGAGCAGTTCTTC.

This clonotype was seen repeatedly, ten times or more. This CDR3 reads CAIRRQGYEQYF. The CDR3 nucleotides are TGTGCCATCAGACGACAGGGCTACGAGCAGTACTTC. This chain joins TRBV10-3 and TRBJ2-7, with TRBD1 matching over 7 bases. J gave up 3 bases and V 6 bases, and 2 bases lay outside the gene matches. This CDR3 is 12 amino acids long. Per germline, CDR1 ENHRY and CDR2 SYGVKD.

This clonotype was counted ten times or more. V is TRBV7-3 and J is TRBJ2-5; D not resolved. Germline assignment: CDR1 SGHTA and CDR2 FQGTGA. The length of the CDR3 is 13 residues. The V end was cut by 2 bases, the J end by 1 base, with 5 bases between. The CDR3 region has the DNA TGTGCCAGCAGCTTATCCCCCCAAGAGACCCAGTACTTC. The encoded protein is CASSLSPQETQYF.

This clonotype was detected a few times. The chain has TRBV27 and TRBJ1-2, with 7 positions matching TRBD1. V lost 4 bases to trimming and J lost 0 bases; unmatched junction nucleotides: 5. The germline V gene encodes CDR1 MNHEY and CDR2 SMNVEV (reference sequence). The CDR3 is 15 residues long. The CDR3 nucleotides are TGTGCCAGCAGTTCCTACAGGGGAGCTAACTATGGCTACACCTTC. It codes for CASSSYRGANYGYTF.

The chain employs TRBV7-9 and TRBJ2-6; no reliable D call. This CDR3 is built from 15 residues. V gave up 2 bases and J gave up 4 bases, with 9 bases separating them. The germline V gene encodes CDR1 SEHNR and CDR2 FQNEAQ (reference sequence). CDR3 region: CASSLSGTGANVLTF. CDR3 in DNA: TGTGCCAGCAGCTTAAGTGGTACGGGGGCCAACGTCCTGACTTTC.

This clonotype has ten or more counts. This chain joins TRBV7-2 and TRBJ2-3; D uncertain. V lost 1 base and J lost 0, with 5 bases in between. The CDR3 loop spans 14 amino acids. CDR1 SGHTA and CDR2 FQGNSA come from the germline V gene. CDR3 coding DNA: TGTGCCAGCAGCTTAGTTGGGAGCACAGATACGCAGTATTTT. This sequence encodes CASSLVGSTDTQYF.

CDR3 sequence (DNA): TGTGCCAGCAGCCGCGGTATCGTCGGGACAGCTCCCTATGGCTACACCTTC. Protein sequence: CASSRGIVGTAPYGYTF. The V call is TRBV28, the J call TRBJ1-2; 7 bases agree with TRBD1. V trimming: 6 bases; J trimming: 4 bases; junction bases outside the gene matches: 17. This CDR3 is built from 17 residues. Germline assignment: CDR1 MDHEN and CDR2 SYDVKM.

This clonotype was recorded many times. V usage is TRBV27 and J usage is TRBJ1-1; possible D gene TRBD1, 5 bases. Trimming took 10 bases from V and 0 from J, leaving 6 bases between them. The V gene's germline CDR1 is MNHEY and CDR2 SMNVEV (reference sequence). The CDR3 has 11 residues. The CDR3 DNA is TGTGCCATAGGGGTGAACACTGAAGCTTTCTTT. It is translated as CAIGVNTEAFF.

This clonotype is judged medium-sized. The chain recombines TRBV20-1 with TRBJ2-7; no reliable D call. V shed 3 bases and J shed 2 bases, with 17 bases lying between them. This CDR3 comprises 15 residues. The germline V gene encodes CDR1 DFQATT and CDR2 SNEGSKA (reference sequence). The CDR3 spells CSARTLGDGAYEQYF. As DNA, the CDR3 is TGCAGTGCTAGGACCCTCGGAGACGGAGCCTACGAGCAGTACTTC.

This clonotype was counted ten times or more. The V and J genes are TRBV20-1 and TRBJ1-1; D is uncertain. Per the germline V gene, CDR1 is DFQATT and CDR2 is SNEGSKA (reference sequence). V shed 0 bases and J shed 6 bases, with 17 bases lying between them. CDR3 size: 15 residues. In nucleotides, the CDR3 is TGCAGTGCTAGAGATTACAAGAACGTGTACGCTGAAGCTTTCTTT. Translating gives CSARDYKNVYAEAFF.

This clonotype was counted many times. The chain links TRBV2 to TRBJ2-3; D may be TRBD1 (5 bases). Per the germline V gene, CDR1 is SNHLY and CDR2 is FYNNEI. The CDR3 totals 15 residues. Deletions cut 3 bases from V and 6 bases from J, with 16 bases between. DNA for the CDR3: TGTGCCAGCAGTGAGCGGCCAGGGAATACCGATACGCAGTATTTT. It yields the protein CASSERPGNTDTQYF.

In its sample, this clonotype was seen many times. The genes are TRBV5-1 and TRBJ2-7, with 9 bases aligning to TRBD1. The CDR3 totals 15 residues. V was clipped by 3 bases and J by 2 bases; unmatched bases: 6. Germline CDR1 and CDR2: SGHRS and YFSETQ. CDR3 nucleotide sequence: TGCGCCAGCAGCTCGTCGGGACAGGGAGCCTACGAGCAGTACTTC. It translates to CASSSSGQGAYEQYF. Full variable domain (rest looked up from reference TRBV5-1 and TRBJ2-7): KAGVTQTPRYLIKTRGQQVTLSCSPISGHRSVSWYQQTPGQGLQFLFEYFSETQRNKGNFPGRFSGRQFSNSRSEMNVSTLELGDSALYLCASSSSGQGAYEQYFGPGTRLTVT.

The rearrangement joins TRBV20-1 to TRBJ2-3; a possible D gene is TRBD2 (5 bases). The CDR3 has 12 amino acids. V gave up 5 bases and J gave up 6 bases, with 12 bases separating them. Germline V gene sequence: CDR1 DFQATT, CDR2 SNEGSKA (reference sequence). CDR3 protein: CSAFRTGDTQYF. The DNA of the CDR3 is TGCAGTGCTTTCCGGACGGGGGATACGCAGTATTTT.

Ten or more counts support this clonotype. CDR3 nucleotides: TGTGCCAGCAGCGTAGACCAGAACTATGGCTACACCTTC. Translating gives CASSVDQNYGYTF. The V gene is TRBV9, the J gene TRBJ1-2; D ambiguous. The germline gives CDR1 SGDLS, CDR2 YYNGEE. Trimming stripped 0 bases from V and 2 bases from J, with 5 bases between. The CDR3 extends over 13 amino acids.

This clonotype was detected ten times or more. This chain links TRBV27 with TRBJ1-1; no definite D call. The CDR3 extends over 14 amino acids. V shed 5 bases and J shed 6 bases, with 16 bases lying between them. Per the germline V gene, CDR1 is MNHEY and CDR2 is SMNVEV (reference sequence). The CDR3 nucleotides are TGTGCCAGCAGTCCCACGGGCAGGTGGGCTGAAGCTTTCTTT. This sequence encodes CASSPTGRWAEAFF.

This clonotype has a handful of counts. The CDR3 DNA reads TGTGCCAGCAGCCCTTTGTGGATTGCAGATACGCAGTATTTT. Translated: CASSPLWIADTQYF. V is TRBV7-9 and J is TRBJ2-3; D is unclear. This CDR3 comprises 14 residues. Trimming pared 5 bases from V and 4 bases from J, leaving 13 bases between. From germline, CDR1 is SEHNR and CDR2 FQNEAQ (reference sequence).

This clonotype was recorded at least ten times. The chain carries TRBV7-2 and TRBJ1-4, with TRBD1 as a possible D gene (6 bases). Germline V gives CDR1 SGHTA, CDR2 FQGNSA. The CDR3 extends over 14 amino acids. Deletions cut 6 bases from V and 10 bases from J, with 18 bases between. The CDR3 DNA is TGTGCCAGCAGTATAGGGGGGCAAGGCGTAAAACTGTTTTTT. Translated, it gives CASSIGGQGVKLFF.

At least ten counts were recorded for this clonotype. The genes are TRBV20-1 and TRBJ2-1; tentatively, D is TRBD1 (5 bases). Germline V CDR1 and CDR2: DFQATT, SNEGSKA (reference sequence). Trimming cost V 1 base and J 0 bases, with 7 bases left between them. The CDR3 length is 14 residues. The CDR3 region is CSARGRDSYNEQFF. The CDR3 DNA is TGCAGTGCTAGAGGCAGGGACTCCTACAATGAGCAGTTCTTC.